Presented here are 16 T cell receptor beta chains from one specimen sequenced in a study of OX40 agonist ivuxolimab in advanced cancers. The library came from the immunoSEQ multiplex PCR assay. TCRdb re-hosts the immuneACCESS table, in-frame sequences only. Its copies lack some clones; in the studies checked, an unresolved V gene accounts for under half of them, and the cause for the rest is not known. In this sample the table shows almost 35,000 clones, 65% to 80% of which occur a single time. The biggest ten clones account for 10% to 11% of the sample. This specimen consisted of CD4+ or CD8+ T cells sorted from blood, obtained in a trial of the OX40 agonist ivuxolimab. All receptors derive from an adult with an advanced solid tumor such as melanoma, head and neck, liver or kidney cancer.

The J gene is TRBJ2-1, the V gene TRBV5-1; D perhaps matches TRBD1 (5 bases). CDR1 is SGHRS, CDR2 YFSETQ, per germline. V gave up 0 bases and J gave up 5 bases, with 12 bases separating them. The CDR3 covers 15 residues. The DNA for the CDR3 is TGCGCCAGCAGCTTGGTTGCCCAGGGCAACAATGAGCAGTTCTTC. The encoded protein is CASSLVAQGNNEQFF.

The chain's CDR3 is CASSTSGGRYNEQFF. The CDR3 DNA reads as TGTGCCAGCAGCACTAGCGGGGGCCGCTACAATGAGCAGTTCTTC. V and J are TRBV9 and TRBJ2-1, with TRBD2 matching 11 bases. The CDR3 is made up of 15 amino acids. Germline lookup yields CDR1 SGDLS and CDR2 YYNGEE. After removal of 4 bases from V and 3 bases from J, the junction contained 3 bases not matched to a gene.

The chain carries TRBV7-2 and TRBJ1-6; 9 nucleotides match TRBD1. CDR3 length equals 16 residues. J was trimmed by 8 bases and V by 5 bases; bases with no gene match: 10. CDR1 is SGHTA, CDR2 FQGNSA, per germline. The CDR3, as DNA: TGTGCCAGCAGCCCACAGGGACAGGGACCTTATTCACCCCTCCACTTT. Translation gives CASSPQGQGPYSPLHF.

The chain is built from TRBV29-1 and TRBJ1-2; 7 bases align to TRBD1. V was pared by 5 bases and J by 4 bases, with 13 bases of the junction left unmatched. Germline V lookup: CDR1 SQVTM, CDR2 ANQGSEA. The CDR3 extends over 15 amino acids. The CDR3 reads CSVWARGGGGYGYTF. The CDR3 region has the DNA TGCAGCGTTTGGGCAAGGGGAGGGGGCGGCTATGGCTACACCTTC.

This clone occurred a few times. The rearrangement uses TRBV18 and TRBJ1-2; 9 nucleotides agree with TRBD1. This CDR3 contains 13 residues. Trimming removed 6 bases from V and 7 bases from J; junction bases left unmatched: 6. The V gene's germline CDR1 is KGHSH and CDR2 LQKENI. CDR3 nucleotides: TGTGCCAGCTCCGAAACAGGGGGCGGTGGCTACACCTTC. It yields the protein CASSETGGGGYTF. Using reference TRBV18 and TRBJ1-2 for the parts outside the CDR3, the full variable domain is NAGVMQNPRHLVRRRGQEARLRCSPMKGHSHVYWYRQLPEEGLKFMVYLQKENIIDESGMPKERFSAEFPKEGPSILRIQQVVRGDSAAYFCASSETGGGGYTFGSGTRLTVV.

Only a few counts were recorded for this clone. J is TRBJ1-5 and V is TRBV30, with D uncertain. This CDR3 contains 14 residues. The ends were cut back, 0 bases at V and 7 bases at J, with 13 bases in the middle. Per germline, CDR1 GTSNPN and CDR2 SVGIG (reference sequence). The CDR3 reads CAWSVPLGRQPQHF. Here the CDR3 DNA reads TGTGCCTGGAGTGTACCGTTGGGGAGGCAGCCCCAGCATTTT.

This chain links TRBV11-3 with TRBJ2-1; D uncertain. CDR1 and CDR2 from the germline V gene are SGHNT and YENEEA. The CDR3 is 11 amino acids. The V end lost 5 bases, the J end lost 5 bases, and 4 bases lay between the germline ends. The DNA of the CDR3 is TGTGCCAGCAGCCGGAACAATGAGCAGTTCTTC. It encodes CASSRNNEQFF.

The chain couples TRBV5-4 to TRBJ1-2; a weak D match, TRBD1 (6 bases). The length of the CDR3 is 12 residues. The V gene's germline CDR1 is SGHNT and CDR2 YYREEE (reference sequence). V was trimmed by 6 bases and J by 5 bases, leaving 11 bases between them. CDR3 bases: TGTGCCAGCACCGACAGGTTGTATGGCTACACCTTC. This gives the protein CASTDRLYGYTF. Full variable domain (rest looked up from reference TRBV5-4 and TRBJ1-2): ETGVTQSPTHLIKTRGQQVTLRCSSQSGHNTVSWYQQALGQGPQFIFQYYREEENGRGNFPPRFSGLQFPNYSSELNVNALELDDSALYLCASTDRLYGYTFGSGTRLTVV.

As DNA, the CDR3 is TGTGCCAGCAAACGACCTGGCACTGAAGCTTTCTTT. Translation: CASKRPGTEAFF. The V and J genes are TRBV2 and TRBJ1-1; D is unresolved. V was shortened by 7 bases and J by 4 bases, with 10 bases between the two germline ends. The germline gives CDR1 SNHLY, CDR2 FYNNEI. There are 12 residues in the CDR3.

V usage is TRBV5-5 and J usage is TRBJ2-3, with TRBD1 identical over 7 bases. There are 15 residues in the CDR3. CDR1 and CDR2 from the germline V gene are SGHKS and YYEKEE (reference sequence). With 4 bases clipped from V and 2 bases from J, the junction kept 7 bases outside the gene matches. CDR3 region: CASSRTGRNTDTQYF. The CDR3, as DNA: TGTGCCAGCAGCCGGACAGGTCGAAACACAGATACGCAGTATTTT. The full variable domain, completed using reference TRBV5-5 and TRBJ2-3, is DAGVTQSPTHLIKTRGQQVTLRCSPISGHKSVSWYQQVLGQGPQFIFQYYEKEERGRGNFPDRFSARQFPNYSSELNVNALLLGDSALYLCASSRTGRNTDTQYFGPGTRLTVL.

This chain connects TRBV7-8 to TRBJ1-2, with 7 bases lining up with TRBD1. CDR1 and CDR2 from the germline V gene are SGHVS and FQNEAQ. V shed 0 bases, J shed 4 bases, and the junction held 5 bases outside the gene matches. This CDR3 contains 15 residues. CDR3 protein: CASSLADRAIYGYTF. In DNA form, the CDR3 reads TGTGCCAGCAGCTTAGCAGACAGGGCTATCTATGGCTACACCTTC.

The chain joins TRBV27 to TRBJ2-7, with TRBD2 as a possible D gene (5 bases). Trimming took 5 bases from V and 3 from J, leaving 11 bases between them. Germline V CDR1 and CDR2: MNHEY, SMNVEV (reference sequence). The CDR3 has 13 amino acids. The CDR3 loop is CASSGSLHYEQYF. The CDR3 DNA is TGTGCCAGCAGTGGGAGTCTACACTACGAGCAGTACTTC.

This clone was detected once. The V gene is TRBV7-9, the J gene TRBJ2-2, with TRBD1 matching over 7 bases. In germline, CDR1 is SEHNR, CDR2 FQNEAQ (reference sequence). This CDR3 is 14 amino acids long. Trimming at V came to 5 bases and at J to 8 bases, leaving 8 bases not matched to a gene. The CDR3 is CASSLGDSRGELFF. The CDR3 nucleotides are TGTGCCAGCAGCCTTGGGGACAGCCGGGGGGAGCTGTTTTTT.

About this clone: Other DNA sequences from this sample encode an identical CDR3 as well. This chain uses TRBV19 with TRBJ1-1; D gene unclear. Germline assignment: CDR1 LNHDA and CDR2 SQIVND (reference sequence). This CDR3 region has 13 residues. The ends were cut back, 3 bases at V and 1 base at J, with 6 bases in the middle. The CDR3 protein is CASSISANTEAFF. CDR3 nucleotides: TGTGCCAGTAGTATTTCGGCGAACACTGAAGCTTTCTTT.

CDR3 nucleotide sequence: TGTGCCAGCAGTGAGAGGGTTAATGAGCAGTTCTTC. Encoded protein: CASSERVNEQFF. This chain uses TRBV28 with TRBJ2-1, with D possibly being TRBD2 (5 bases). CDR1 and CDR2 from the germline V gene are MDHEN and SYDVKM. V dropped 5 bases and J dropped 7 bases, with 9 bases sitting between them. This CDR3 contains 12 residues. The full variable domain, rest sourced from reference TRBV28 and TRBJ2-1, is DVKVTQSSRYLVKRTGEKVFLECVQDMDHENMFWYRQDPGLGLRLIYFSYDVKMKEKGDIPEGYSVSREKKERFSLILESASTNQTSMYLCASSERVNEQFFGPGTRLTVL.

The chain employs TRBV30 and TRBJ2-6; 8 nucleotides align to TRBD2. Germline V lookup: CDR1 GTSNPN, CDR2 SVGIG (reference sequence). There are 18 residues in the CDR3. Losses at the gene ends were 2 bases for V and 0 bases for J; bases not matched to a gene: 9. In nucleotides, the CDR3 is TGTGCCTGGAGTACTTACGGCGGGAGGAGCTCTGGGGCCAACGTCCTGACTTTC. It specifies CAWSTYGGRSSGANVLTF.